The next 29 T cell receptor beta chains were all read from a single sample in a study of T cells in Graves' hyperthyroidism and ophthalmopathy. Amplification targeted TCR beta CDR3 regions from RNA transcripts. The HTBI primer set drove a first-round RT-PCR of the TCR CDR3. TCRdb fed the multiplex PCR reads into MiXCR, producing one record per CDR3 protein. Found here are about 96,000 distinct CDR3 sequences, about 51% of them singletons; the top ten hold roughly a quarter. Sequencing was carried out using blood. The source is a woman between 35 and 50 years old with Graves' hyperthyroidism.

This clonotype has more than one count but fewer than ten. The chain joins TRBV25-1 to TRBJ1-5, with D possibly being TRBD1 (6 bases). The V gene's germline CDR1 is MGHDK and CDR2 SYGVNS. CDR3 length: 15 amino acids. V lost 6 bases and J lost 6, with 18 bases in between. CDR3 sequence reads: CASRGAGRQGQPQHF. The CDR3 nucleotides read TGTGCCAGCAGGGGGGCAGGGCGGCAGGGTCAGCCCCAGCATTTT.

To note about this clonotype: Likely a read error: the CDR3 ends without its conserved phenylalanine or tryptophan. V usage is TRBV5-1 and J usage is TRBJ1-5; 7 bases line up with TRBD1. This CDR3 has 12 amino acids. V shed 4 bases, J shed 8 bases, and the junction held 3 bases outside the gene matches. Germline V gene data show CDR1 as SGHRS and CDR2 as YFSETQ. The CDR3 sequence is CASSLTGEPQHS. CDR3 DNA sequence: TGCGCCAGCAGCCTTACAGGGGAGCCCCAGCATTCT.

This chain uses TRBV7-9 with TRBJ1-5; D remains unclear. Germline V gives CDR1 SEHNR, CDR2 FQNEAQ (reference sequence). V gave up 4 bases and J gave up 2 bases, with 9 bases separating them. CDR3 length: 14 residues. The CDR3 spells CASSSLAGNQPQHF. The CDR3 DNA reads TGTGCCAGCAGCTCATTAGCGGGCAATCAGCCCCAGCATTTT.

This clonotype was detected many times. CDR3: CATHPQGSQPQHF. As DNA, the CDR3 is TGTGCCACGCACCCTCAGGGAAGCCAGCCCCAGCATTTT. This chain links TRBV28 with TRBJ1-5, with a tentative D call TRBD1 (5 bases). The CDR3 covers 13 residues. Trimming cost V 10 bases and J 7 bases, with 17 bases left between them. Per germline, CDR1 MDHEN and CDR2 SYDVKM.

The chain has TRBV7-4 and TRBJ1-5, with 10 bases identical to TRBD1. Germline CDR1 reads SGHVT; CDR2 reads SQSDAQ. Trimming at V came to 5 bases and at J to 2 bases, leaving 9 bases not matched to a gene. The CDR3 extends over 17 amino acids. CDR3 nucleotide sequence: TGTGCCAGCAGCACGAGACAGGGGGCTGAAGGCAATCAGCCCCAGCATTTT. Translated: CASSTRQGAEGNQPQHF.

This chain connects TRBV7-9 to TRBJ2-7; D assignment may be TRBD1 or TRBD2 (6 bases each). CDR1 SEHNR and CDR2 FQNEAQ come from the germline V gene (reference sequence). V was trimmed by 1 base and J by 4 bases, leaving 11 bases between them. This CDR3 is 14 amino acids long. In DNA form, the CDR3 reads TGTGCCAGCAGCTTAGGGGGGGCTGGATACGAGCAGTACTTC. Encoded protein: CASSLGGAGYEQYF.

V gene TRBV15 combines with J gene TRBJ2-7; D is uncertain. CDR3 length: 14 residues. Trimming pared 0 bases from V and 1 base from J, leaving 7 bases between. Germline V lookup: CDR1 LNHNV, CDR2 YYDKDF (reference sequence). CDR3 sequence (DNA): TGTGCCACCAGCAGAGAGGCTAATTCCTACGAGCAGTACTTC. Translated, it gives CATSREANSYEQYF. The whole variable domain, filled in from reference TRBV15 and TRBJ2-7, reads DAMVIQNPRYQVTQFGKPVTLSCSQTLNHNVMYWYQQKSSQAPKLLFHYYDKDFNNEADTPDNFQSRRPNTSFCFLDIRSPGLGDTAMYLCATSREANSYEQYFGPGTRLTVT.

The rearrangement links TRBV29-1 to TRBJ1-5; 8 bases match TRBD1. Trimming took 6 bases from V and 15 from J; bases not matched to a gene: 7. Germline lookup yields CDR1 SQVTM and CDR2 ANQGSEA. The CDR3 totals 10 residues. Here the CDR3 reads CSVGLRGRHF. In nucleotides, the CDR3 is TGCAGCGTGGGGCTCAGGGGGCGGCATTTT.

This clonotype came up once. The rearrangement links TRBV20-1 to TRBJ2-5; the match to TRBD1 covers 8 bases. Losses at the gene ends were 6 bases for V and 4 bases for J; bases not matched to a gene: 4. The CDR3 spans 12 residues. Germline V gives CDR1 DFQATT, CDR2 SNEGSKA (reference sequence). For the CDR3, the DNA is TGCAGTGCCTCAGGGGGCGTAGAGACCCAGTACTTC. This codes for CSASGGVETQYF.

This clonotype was counted at least ten times. The genes are TRBV29-1 and TRBJ2-7; D is unclear. Germline lookup yields CDR1 SQVTM and CDR2 ANQGSEA. The CDR3 length is 13 residues. The germline V and J ends were trimmed by 1 base and 3 bases, with 10 bases remaining between them. CDR3 sequence: CSVEGKPGYEQYF. The CDR3 DNA follows: TGCAGCGTTGAAGGGAAGCCAGGCTACGAGCAGTACTTC.

The rearrangement joins TRBV10-3 to TRBJ1-2, with 8 bases aligning to TRBD1. CDR1 ENHRY and CDR2 SYGVKD come from the germline V gene. This CDR3 comprises 12 residues. V trimming: 9 bases; J trimming: 4 bases; junction bases outside the gene matches: 4. The CDR3 protein is CAIQTGGYGYTF. CDR3 nucleotide sequence: TGTGCCATTCAAACAGGGGGCTATGGCTACACCTTC.

At least ten counts were recorded for this clonotype. The chain carries TRBV20-1 and TRBJ1-2; D unclear. Per germline, CDR1 DFQATT and CDR2 SNEGSKA (reference sequence). There are 13 residues in the CDR3. Trimming left V 3 bases short and J 2 bases short, with 10 bases between. CDR3 nucleotides: TGCAGTGCTAGTAGCCCGCCCAACTATGGCTACACCTTC. It is translated as CSASSPPNYGYTF.

This clonotype has a count of ten or more. The rearrangement joins TRBV7-6 to TRBJ1-1, with TRBD1 as a possible D gene (6 bases). CDR1 is SGHVS, CDR2 FNYEAQ, per germline. The CDR3 extends over 14 amino acids. V shed 5 bases and J shed 11 bases, with 21 bases lying between them. The chain's CDR3 is CASSPRDVLGGAFF. DNA for the CDR3: TGTGCCAGCAGCCCCCGGGACGTTCTGGGGGGCGCTTTCTTT. The entire variable domain, with the rest obtained from reference TRBV7-6 and TRBJ1-1, is as follows: GAGVSQSPRYKVTKRGQDVALRCDPISGHVSLYWYRQALGQGPEFLTYFNYEAQQDKSGLPNDRFSAERPEGSISTLTIQRTEQRDSAMYRCASSPRDVLGGAFFGQGTRLTVV.

There are many counts of this clonotype. The chain uses TRBV20-1 and TRBJ2-7; D is ambiguous. The CDR3 sequence is 13 residues long. V lost 3 bases and J 2 bases, leaving 11 bases between the germline ends. The germline V gene has CDR1 DFQATT and CDR2 SNEGSKA (reference sequence). The CDR3 nucleotides read TGCAGTGCTAGGGGCAGAGATACCTACGAGCAGTACTTC. Protein product: CSARGRDTYEQYF.

J is TRBJ2-2 and V is TRBV24-1; D is uncertain. Germline CDR1 and CDR2: KGHDR and SFDVKD. CDR3 length equals 19 residues. V lost 2 bases and J lost 3, with 21 bases in between. The CDR3 is CATSDSPSLSRSYTGELFF. The DNA for the CDR3 is TGTGCCACCAGTGATTCCCCCTCTTTGAGTAGGTCCTACACCGGGGAGCTGTTTTTT.

This chain links TRBV7-8 with TRBJ1-5; a possible D gene is TRBD1 (5 bases). The germline CDR1 and CDR2 sequences are SGHVS and FQNEAQ. The V and J ends lost 7 bases and 14 bases respectively, with 18 bases between them. CDR3 length: 12 residues. This CDR3 is CASKGRDSYEHF. CDR3 DNA sequence: TGTGCCAGCAAGGGGCGGGATTCCTACGAGCATTTT.

The CDR3 nucleotides read TGCGCCAGCAGCTTGGGGGGGTTCGAGCCCCAGCATTTT. Its translation: CASSLGGFEPQHF. V usage is TRBV5-1 and J usage is TRBJ1-5; maybe TRBD1 (5 bases). V was cut by 0 bases and J by 8 bases, with 9 bases left in between. CDR1 and CDR2 (germline): SGHRS, YFSETQ. CDR3 length equals 13 residues.

At least ten counts were recorded for this clonotype. This chain uses TRBV20-1 with TRBJ2-3, with 12 bases lining up with TRBD2. The V and J ends lost 5 bases and 6 bases, in that order; junction bases with no gene match: 6. This CDR3 is 14 amino acids long. Germline loops: CDR1 DFQATT, CDR2 SNEGSKA (reference sequence). The CDR3 DNA reads as TGCAGTGCTCCGACTAGCGGGAGAAGCGATACGCAGTATTTT. Translation: CSAPTSGRSDTQYF.

Comments on this clonotype: One base away lies a much larger clone, so this may be a sequencing read error. The chain has TRBV7-9 and TRBJ2-7; TRBD1 might be the D (6 bases). Per germline, CDR1 SEHNR and CDR2 FQNEAQ (reference sequence). This CDR3 is built from 15 residues. The CDR3 loop reads CASSSPGTKDYGQYF. The CDR3 coding sequence is TGTGCCAGCAGTAGTCCCGGGACAAAAGACTACGGGCAGTACTTC.

The chain joins TRBV15 to TRBJ1-2; D perhaps matches TRBD1 (6 bases). With 5 bases removed from V and 6 bases from J, the gap between germline ends came to 16 bases. CDR1 LNHNV and CDR2 YYDKDF come from the germline V gene (reference sequence). The CDR3 spans 14 residues. This chain's CDR3 is CATSVVTGRDGYTF. The CDR3 DNA is TGTGCCACCAGCGTTGTAACAGGGAGAGATGGCTACACCTTC. Combining the CDR3 with reference TRBV15 and TRBJ1-2 gives the whole variable domain DAMVIQNPRYQVTQFGKPVTLSCSQTLNHNVMYWYQQKSSQAPKLLFHYYDKDFNNEADTPDNFQSRRPNTSFCFLDIRSPGLGDTAMYLCATSVVTGRDGYTFGSGTRLTVV.

J is TRBJ2-3 and V is TRBV6-2 or TRBV6-3; 14 bases fit TRBD2. V was clipped by 6 bases and J by 6 bases; unmatched bases: 5. Looked up from germline, CDR1 is MNHEY and CDR2 is SVGEGT. This CDR3 region has 15 residues. CDR3 loop: CASSRLAGGPDTQYF. The CDR3 DNA is TGTGCCAGCAGCCGACTAGCGGGAGGGCCCGATACGCAGTATTTT.

This clonotype was detected many times. The rearrangement uses TRBV20-1 and TRBJ2-7; 12 bases are a match to TRBD2. The CDR3 contains 14 residues. Germline values: CDR1 DFQATT, CDR2 SNEGSKA (reference sequence). Trimming took 3 bases from V and 3 from J; bases not matched to a gene: 3. DNA of the CDR3: TGCAGTGCTAGTGGACTAGCGGGAATCTACGAGCAGTACTTC. It translates to CSASGLAGIYEQYF.

The chain combines TRBV7-2 with TRBJ1-2, with 8 bases lining up with TRBD1. CDR3 length equals 12 residues. V dropped 5 bases and J dropped 12; count of bases not matched to a gene: 8. From germline, CDR1 is SGHTA and CDR2 FQGNSA. CDR3 coding DNA: TGTGCCAGCAGCCCCCGGACAGGGCGGGACACCTTC. It specifies CASSPRTGRDTF.

This chain joins TRBV20-1 and TRBJ1-1; D gene uncertain. Trimming took 0 bases from V and 3 from J, leaving 5 bases between them. CDR1 is DFQATT, CDR2 SNEGSKA, per germline (reference sequence). CDR3 length: 12 residues. CDR3 amino acids: CSARDGHTEAFF. CDR3 coding DNA: TGCAGTGCTAGAGATGGGCACACTGAAGCTTTCTTT.

The rearrangement links TRBV15 to TRBJ2-6; 8 bases fit TRBD1. Per the germline V gene, CDR1 is LNHNV and CDR2 is YYDKDF (reference sequence). V shed 0 bases and J 2 bases; nucleotides not matched to a gene: 3. The CDR3 contains 17 residues. The CDR3 protein is CATSREPQGAGANVLTF. CDR3 DNA: TGTGCCACCAGCAGAGAACCACAGGGGGCTGGGGCCAACGTCCTGACTTTC.

This clonotype has a count of ten or more. The chain links TRBV7-3 to TRBJ2-2; 7 positions agree with TRBD2. The CDR3 totals 18 residues. Looked up from germline, CDR1 is SGHTA and CDR2 is FQGTGA. Trimming at V came to 5 bases and at J to 5 bases, leaving 17 bases not matched to a gene. CDR3 bases: TGTGCCAGCAGCGCGGGCCGGGGGGACGTAGCGAGTACCGGGGAGCTGTTTTTT. Its protein is CASSAGRGDVASTGELFF. Filled out from reference TRBV7-3 and TRBJ2-2, the complete variable domain reads GAGVSQTPSNKVTEKGKYVELRCDPISGHTALYWYRQSLGQGPEFLIYFQGTGAADDSGLPNDRFFAVRPEGSVSTLKIQRTERGDSAVYLCASSAGRGDVASTGELFFGEGSRLTVL.

This clonotype was counted at least ten times. The rearrangement links TRBV5-5 to TRBJ2-7; 9 bases are shared with TRBD2. Losses at the gene ends were 2 bases for V and 6 bases for J; bases not matched to a gene: 6. This CDR3 is built from 14 residues. Germline loops: CDR1 SGHKS, CDR2 YYEKEE (reference sequence). CDR3 sequence (DNA): TGTGCCAGCAGCTTTGGGCTTAGCGGGAGCGAGCAGTACTTC. Its translation is CASSFGLSGSEQYF.

V and J are TRBV7-2 and TRBJ2-7, with D possibly TRBD1 on 6 matching bases. Deletions cut 0 bases from V and 6 bases from J, with 9 bases between. The germline V gene encodes CDR1 SGHTA and CDR2 FQGNSA. The CDR3 spans 13 residues. Here the CDR3 DNA reads TGTGCCAGCAGCTTAGCAAAGGGGGTCGAGCAGTACTTC. This encodes CASSLAKGVEQYF.

The chain couples TRBV20-1 to TRBJ2-5; a possible D gene is TRBD2 (7 bases). The CDR3 has 10 amino acids. The V gene's germline CDR1 is DFQATT and CDR2 SNEGSKA (reference sequence). The CDR3 nucleotides are TGCAGCGTTGCGGGGGCCGCCCAGTACTTC. Translated: CSVAGAAQYF.